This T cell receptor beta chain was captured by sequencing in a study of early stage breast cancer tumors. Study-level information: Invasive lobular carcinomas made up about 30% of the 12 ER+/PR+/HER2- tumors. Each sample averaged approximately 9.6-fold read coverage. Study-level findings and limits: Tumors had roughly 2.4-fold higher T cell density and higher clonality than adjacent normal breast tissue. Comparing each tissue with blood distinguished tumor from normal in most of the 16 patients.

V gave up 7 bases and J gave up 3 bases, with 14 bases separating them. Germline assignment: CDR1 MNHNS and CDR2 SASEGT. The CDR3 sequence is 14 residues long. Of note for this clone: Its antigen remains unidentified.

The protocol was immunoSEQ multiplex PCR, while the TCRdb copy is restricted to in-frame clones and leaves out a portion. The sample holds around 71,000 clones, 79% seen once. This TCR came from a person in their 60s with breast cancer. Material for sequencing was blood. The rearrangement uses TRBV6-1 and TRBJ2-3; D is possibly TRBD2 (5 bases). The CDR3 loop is CASMGEHGTDTQYF. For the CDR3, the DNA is TGTGCCAGCATGGGAGAGCATGGGACAGATACGCAGTATTTT.